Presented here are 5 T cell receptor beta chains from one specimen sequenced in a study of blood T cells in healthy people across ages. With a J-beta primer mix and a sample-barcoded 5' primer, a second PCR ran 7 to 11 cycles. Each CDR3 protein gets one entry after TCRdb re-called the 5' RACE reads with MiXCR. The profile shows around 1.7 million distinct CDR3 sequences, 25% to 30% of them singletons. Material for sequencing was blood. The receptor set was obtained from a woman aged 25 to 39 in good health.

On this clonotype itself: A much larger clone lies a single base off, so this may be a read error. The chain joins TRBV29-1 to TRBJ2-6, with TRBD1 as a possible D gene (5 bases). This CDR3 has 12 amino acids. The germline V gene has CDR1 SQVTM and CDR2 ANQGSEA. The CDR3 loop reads CSVYSGANVRTF. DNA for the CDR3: TGCAGCGTGTACTCTGGGGCCAACGTCCGGACTTTC. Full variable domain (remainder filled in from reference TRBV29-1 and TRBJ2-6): SAVISQKPSRDICQRGTSLTIQCQVDSQVTMMFWYRQQPGQSLTLIATANQGSEATYESGFVIDKFPISRPNLTFSTLTVSNMSPEDSSIYLCSVYSGANVRTFGAGSRLTVL.

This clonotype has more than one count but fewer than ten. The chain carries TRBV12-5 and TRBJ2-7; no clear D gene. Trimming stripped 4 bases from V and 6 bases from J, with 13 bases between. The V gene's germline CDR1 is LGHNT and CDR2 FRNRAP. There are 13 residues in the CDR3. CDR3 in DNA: TGTGCTAGTGGTTATCTAATCGGCACCGAGCAGTACTTC. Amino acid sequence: CASGYLIGTEQYF. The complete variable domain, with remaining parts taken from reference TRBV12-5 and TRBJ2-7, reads DARVTQTPRHKVTEMGQEVTMRCQPILGHNTVFWYRQTMMQGLELLAYFRNRAPLDDSGMPKDRFSAEMPDATLATLKIQPSEPRDSAVYFCASGYLIGTEQYFGPGTRLTVT.

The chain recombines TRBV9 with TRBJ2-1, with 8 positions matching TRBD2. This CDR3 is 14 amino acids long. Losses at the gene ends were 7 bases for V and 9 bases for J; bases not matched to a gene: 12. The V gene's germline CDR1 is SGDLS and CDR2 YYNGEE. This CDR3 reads CASVRSGSEGEQFF. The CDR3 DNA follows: TGTGCCAGCGTGAGGAGCGGGAGCGAGGGTGAGCAGTTCTTC.

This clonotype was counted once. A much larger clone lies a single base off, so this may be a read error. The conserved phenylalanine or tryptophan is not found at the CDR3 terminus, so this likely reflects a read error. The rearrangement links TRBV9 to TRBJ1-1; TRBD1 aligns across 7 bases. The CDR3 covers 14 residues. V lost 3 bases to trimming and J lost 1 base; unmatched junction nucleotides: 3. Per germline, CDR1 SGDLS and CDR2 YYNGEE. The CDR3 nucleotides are TGTGCCAGCAGCGCCGGGACAGCGAACACTGAAGCTTTCTCT. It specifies CASSAGTANTEAFS.

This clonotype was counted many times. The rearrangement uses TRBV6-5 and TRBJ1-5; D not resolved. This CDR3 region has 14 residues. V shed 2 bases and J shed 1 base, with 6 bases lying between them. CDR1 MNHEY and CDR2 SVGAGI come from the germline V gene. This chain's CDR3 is CASSYSRSNQPQHF. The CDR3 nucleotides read TGTGCCAGCAGTTACAGCAGAAGCAATCAGCCCCAGCATTTT.